Listed below are T cell receptor beta chains from one sample, sequenced in a study of cytomegalovirus exposure and HLA in healthy donors. Sequenced by immunoSEQ multiplex PCR; TCRdb stores in-frame clones only, minus some. The sample table sets out about 140,000 clones. Sequenced input: PBMCs. These receptors came from a woman in her late teens or twenties in good health and CMV-seronegative. The CDR3 runs from the conserved cysteine through the conserved F or W. Fields, in order: CDR3 DNA, CDR3 protein, J gene, D gene, V gene. D genes are given only for firm matches.

CDR3 DNA: TGTGCCAGCAGTGAAACGGGACAGTGGGAGACCCAGTACTTC
CDR3 protein: CASSETGQWETQYF
J gene: TRBJ2-5
D gene: TRBD1
V gene: TRBV25-1

CDR3 DNA: TGTGCCAGTACCGAGCCGGGACTAGCGGACACCGGGGAGCTGTTTTTT
CDR3 protein: CASTEPGLADTGELFF
J gene: TRBJ2-2
D gene: TRBD2
V gene: TRBV19

CDR3 DNA: TGTGCCAGCACCATATCCGTGCGCTCTGGGGCCAACGTCCTGACTTTC
CDR3 protein: CASTISVRSGANVLTF
J gene: TRBJ2-6
D gene: .
V gene: TRBV27

CDR3 DNA: TGTGCCTGGAGTCTCCCAGGGAATGAGCAGTTCTTC
CDR3 protein: CAWSLPGNEQFF
J gene: TRBJ2-1
D gene: .
V gene: TRBV30

CDR3 DNA: TGTGCCACCAGCTCCGGGACAGAGGACACCGGGGAGCTGTTTTTT
CDR3 protein: CATSSGTEDTGELFF
J gene: TRBJ2-2
D gene: TRBD1
V gene: TRBV15

CDR3 DNA: TGTGCCAGCAGCAAATCGTCCGGACAGTCCCTCTACGAGCAGTACTTC
CDR3 protein: CASSKSSGQSLYEQYF
J gene: TRBJ2-7
D gene: .
V gene: TRBV21-1

CDR3 DNA: TGTGCCAGTAGTATGTGGGGGGACGAGCAGTACTTC
CDR3 protein: CASSMWGDEQYF
J gene: TRBJ2-7
D gene: .
V gene: TRBV19

CDR3 DNA: TGTGCCAGCAATCAGCGCCCCACAGATACGCAGTATTTT
CDR3 protein: CASNQRPTDTQYF
J gene: TRBJ2-3
D gene: .
V gene: TRBV2

CDR3 DNA: TGCGCCAGCAGCTATGGTGGACAGGCGAGCACAGATACGCAGTATTTT
CDR3 protein: CASSYGGQASTDTQYF
J gene: TRBJ2-3
D gene: TRBD1
V gene: TRBV4-1

CDR3 DNA: TGTGCCAGCAGCTCTTTACTAGCCGAGAGCACAGATACGCAGTATTTT
CDR3 protein: CASSSLLAESTDTQYF
J gene: TRBJ2-3
D gene: .
V gene: TRBV7-8

CDR3 DNA: TGTGCCAGCAGCCAACTAGCGGGAGGGCCCGGGGAGCAGTACTTC
CDR3 protein: CASSQLAGGPGEQYF
J gene: TRBJ2-7
D gene: TRBD2
V gene: TRBV27

CDR3 DNA: TGTGCCACCAAACTAGCGGGAGTGGAAAATACGCAGTATTTT
CDR3 protein: CATKLAGVENTQYF
J gene: TRBJ2-3
D gene: TRBD2
V gene: TRBV19

CDR3 DNA: TGTGCCAGCAGACCGGACAGATCTGGGGCCAACGTCCTGACTTTC
CDR3 protein: CASRPDRSGANVLTF
J gene: TRBJ2-6
D gene: .
V gene: TRBV5-4

CDR3 DNA: TGTGCCAGCAGCGGAGCGGGAGGAGGTGGGGACACAGATACGCAGTATTTT
CDR3 protein: CASSGAGGGGDTDTQYF
J gene: TRBJ2-3
D gene: TRBD2
V gene: TRBV9

CDR3 DNA: TGTGCCTGGAGTCCGCCCCTTGTAGTTAAGTATAAGTGGGAGACCCAGTACTTC
CDR3 protein: CAWSPPLVVKYKWETQYF
J gene: TRBJ2-5
D gene: .
V gene: TRBV30

CDR3 DNA: TGTGCCATCGCGCCCTCCGGGACAGGGATTAGGGAGCAGTACTTC
CDR3 protein: CAIAPSGTGIREQYF
J gene: TRBJ2-7
D gene: TRBD1
V gene: TRBV10-3